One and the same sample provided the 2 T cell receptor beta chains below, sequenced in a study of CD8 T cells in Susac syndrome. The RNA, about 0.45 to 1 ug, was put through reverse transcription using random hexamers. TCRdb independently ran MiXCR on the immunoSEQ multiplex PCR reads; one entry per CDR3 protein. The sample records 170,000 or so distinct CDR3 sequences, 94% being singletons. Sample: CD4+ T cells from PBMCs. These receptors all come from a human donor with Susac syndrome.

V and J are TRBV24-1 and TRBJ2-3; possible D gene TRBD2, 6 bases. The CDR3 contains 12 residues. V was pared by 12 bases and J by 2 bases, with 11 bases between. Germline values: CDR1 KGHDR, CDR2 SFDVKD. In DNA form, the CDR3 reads TGTGCCGTCGGCGGGGCCACAGATACGCAGTATTTT. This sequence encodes CAVGGATDTQYF.

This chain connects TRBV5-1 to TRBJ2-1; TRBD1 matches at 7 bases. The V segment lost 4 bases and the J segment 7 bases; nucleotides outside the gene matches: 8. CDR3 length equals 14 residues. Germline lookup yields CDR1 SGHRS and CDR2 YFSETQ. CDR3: CASSLSTGVNEQFF. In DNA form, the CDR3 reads TGCGCCAGCAGCCTCTCTACAGGGGTGAATGAGCAGTTCTTC.